The 16 T cell receptor beta chains listed next were all sequenced from one sample in a study of T cell repertoires in cytomegalovirus infection. TCRdb recomputed calls from the reads with MiXCR, one row per CDR3 protein. The sample carries about 110,000 distinct CDR3 sequences, about 30% recorded once. For these receptors, no antigen is known. The material sequenced was CD8+ T cells from cultured PBMCs, taken from culture after CMV antigen stimulation. Every receptor here comes from a human donor in good health (CMV status not recorded). Some clones in this sample may be carry-over from other donors' samples.

This clonotype turned up a few times. The V call is TRBV18, the J call TRBJ2-2; a possible D gene is TRBD2 (6 bases). V was trimmed by 8 bases and J by 2 bases, leaving 12 bases between them. Germline loops: CDR1 KGHSH, CDR2 LQKENI. The CDR3 is 14 amino acids. CDR3 bases: TGTGCCAGCCTGGGGACTCCTAACACCGGGGAGCTGTTTTTT. It yields the protein CASLGTPNTGELFF.

At least ten counts were recorded for this clonotype. The J gene is TRBJ2-7, the V gene TRBV6-2 or TRBV6-3; unclear D gene. CDR3 length: 11 amino acids. Germline CDR1 reads MNHEY; CDR2 reads SVGEGT. V was shortened by 4 bases and J by 7 bases, with 8 bases between the two germline ends. The CDR3, as DNA: TGTGCCAGCAGTTCCCTGTGGGAGCAGTACTTC. Translated: CASSSLWEQYF.

The chain employs TRBV7-8 and TRBJ2-7; D may be TRBD1 (6 bases). Trimming stripped 1 base from V and 3 bases from J, with 16 bases between. The CDR3 sequence is 16 residues long. Germline CDR1 SGHVS, CDR2 FQNEAQ. The CDR3 spells CASSLGRQAPDYEQYF. The CDR3 coding sequence is TGTGCCAGCAGCTTAGGACGACAGGCTCCCGACTACGAGCAGTACTTC.

This clonotype was seen a handful of times. J is TRBJ1-1 and V is TRBV5-4; no definite D call. The germline gives CDR1 SGHNT, CDR2 YYREEE (reference sequence). Trimming stripped 8 bases from V and 1 base from J, with 9 bases between. This CDR3 spans 12 amino acids. CDR3 coding DNA: TGTGCCAGTTCCTGGACGAACACTGAAGCTTTCTTT. Translation gives CASSWTNTEAFF.

Regarding this clonotype: Possible read error: a much larger clone is one base away. V gene TRBV7-2 combines with J gene TRBJ2-4; tentative D call: TRBD2 (7 bases). The CDR3 covers 15 residues. The germline CDR1 and CDR2 sequences are SGHTA and FQGNSA. The CDR3, as DNA: TGTGCCAACAGCTTACGGGGGGCGGAGAAAAACATTCAGTACTTC. Encoded protein: CANSLRGAEKNIQYF.

This clonotype was found a few times. The rearrangement uses TRBV28 and TRBJ2-3; a possible D gene is TRBD1 (5 bases). CDR3 length equals 13 residues. V was shortened by 3 bases and J by 5 bases, with 9 bases between the two germline ends. In germline, CDR1 is MDHEN, CDR2 SYDVKM. In nucleotides, the CDR3 is TGTGCCAGCAGTTTTGACAGCCAAGATACGCAGTATTTT. It translates to CASSFDSQDTQYF.

This clonotype was counted only a few times. The chain joins TRBV5-1 to TRBJ2-5, with TRBD2 as a possible D gene (6 bases). Deletions cut 0 bases from V and 5 bases from J, with 11 bases between. The CDR3 loop spans 14 amino acids. The germline gives CDR1 SGHRS, CDR2 YFSETQ. CDR3 region: CASSLEEGWETQYF. CDR3 bases: TGCGCCAGCAGCTTGGAGGAGGGGTGGGAGACCCAGTACTTC. The full variable domain, with the rest looked up from reference TRBV5-1 and TRBJ2-5, is KAGVTQTPRYLIKTRGQQVTLSCSPISGHRSVSWYQQTPGQGLQFLFEYFSETQRNKGNFPGRFSGRQFSNSRSEMNVSTLELGDSALYLCASSLEEGWETQYFGPGTRLLVL.

The V gene is TRBV20-1, the J gene TRBJ2-7, with D possibly TRBD1 on 6 matching bases. Trimming cost V 6 bases and J 2 bases, with 23 bases left between them. This CDR3 comprises 16 residues. Germline V gives CDR1 DFQATT, CDR2 SNEGSKA (reference sequence). CDR3 loop: CSAQDPLQGQPYEQYF. CDR3 DNA: TGCAGTGCCCAGGATCCCCTACAGGGCCAACCCTACGAGCAGTACTTC.

This clonotype was seen only a few times. This sequence joins TRBV2 and TRBJ2-7; a weak D match, TRBD1 (6 bases). Germline CDR1 and CDR2: SNHLY and FYNNEI. The CDR3 length is 15 residues. The ends were cut back, 7 bases at V and 1 base at J, with 17 bases in the middle. The CDR3 loop reads CASKLTGLGSYEQYF. The CDR3 nucleotides read TGTGCCAGCAAGCTAACAGGGTTAGGTTCCTACGAGCAGTACTTC.

This clonotype was observed a few times. This sequence joins TRBV6-5 and TRBJ2-3; D is unclear. This CDR3 region has 14 residues. The V end was cut by 0 bases, the J end by 4 bases, with 8 bases between. Germline CDR1 is MNHEY and CDR2 is SVGAGI. CDR3 loop: CASSYSGPADTQYF. The DNA of the CDR3 is TGTGCCAGCAGTTACTCAGGTCCCGCAGATACGCAGTATTTT.

This clonotype showed up just a few times. The J gene is TRBJ2-7, the V gene TRBV12-3 or TRBV12-4; either TRBD1 or TRBD2 may fit D (5 bases each). This CDR3 comprises 14 residues. Deletions cut 3 bases from V and 3 bases from J, with 12 bases between. The CDR3 DNA reads as TGTGCCAGCAGTTTGAATGGGGCGGGCTACGAGCAGTACTTC. Translating gives CASSLNGAGYEQYF.

CDR3 bases: TGCAGTGCTAGAGAGGCCAGGTCGGGATGGCAGCCCCAGCATTTT. Its translation is CSAREARSGWQPQHF. This rearrangement joins TRBV20-1 to TRBJ1-5; D uncertain. In germline, CDR1 is DFQATT, CDR2 SNEGSKA (reference sequence). This CDR3 contains 15 residues. Trimming took off 0 bases at V and 7 bases at J, with 16 bases between the two ends.

This clonotype occurred a few times. This sequence joins TRBV7-8 and TRBJ2-5, with a possible D match to TRBD2 (5 bases). V lost 1 base and J 5 bases, leaving 11 bases between the germline ends. Germline lookup yields CDR1 SGHVS and CDR2 FQNEAQ. The CDR3 runs to 14 residues. The CDR3 loop reads CASSLVGLAETQYF. The CDR3 DNA reads TGTGCCAGCAGCTTAGTAGGTCTAGCTGAGACCCAGTACTTC.

The V call is TRBV29-1, the J call TRBJ1-2; D perhaps matches TRBD1 (5 bases). This CDR3 spans 15 amino acids. CDR1 SQVTM and CDR2 ANQGSEA come from the germline V gene. Trimming removed 3 bases at V and 3 bases at J, with 17 bases between. The CDR3 region has the DNA TGCAGCGTTGATATCTGGGACGGACGTTACTATGGCTACACCTTC. This encodes CSVDIWDGRYYGYTF.

This clonotype was seen just once. This chain joins TRBV2 and TRBJ2-1, with TRBD2 identical over 12 bases. This CDR3 is built from 16 residues. CDR1 SNHLY and CDR2 FYNNEI come from the germline V gene. The V segment lost 6 bases and the J segment 9 bases; nucleotides outside the gene matches: 12. CDR3 DNA: TGTGCCAGCAGCTATCCTAGCGGGGGGGCCGGAGTTGAGCAGTTCTTC. Its protein product is CASSYPSGGAGVEQFF.

This clonotype has a handful of counts. The V call is TRBV19, the J call TRBJ2-1; 12 positions match TRBD1. Germline V gene data show CDR1 as LNHDA and CDR2 as SQIVND (reference sequence). CDR3 length equals 15 residues. V shed 4 bases and J 9 bases; nucleotides not matched to a gene: 7. CDR3 sequence (DNA): TGTGCCAGTAGTAACCGGGACAGGGGGCGAATTGAGCAGTTCTTC. Its protein is CASSNRDRGRIEQFF.